The present T cell receptor beta chain was sequenced within a study of early T cells in non-severe SARS-CoV-2 infection. This CDR3 has 13 residues. V was trimmed by 6 bases and J by 10 bases, leaving 13 bases between them. CDR1 is MNHNY, CDR2 SVGAGI, per germline (reference sequence). TCRdb re-called the 5' RACE reads through MiXCR, storing one row per CDR3 protein. This sample has around 44,000 distinct CDR3 sequences, with approximately 9.8% found just once. This clonotype was counted ten times or more. The chain uses TRBV6-6 and TRBJ1-6; the D is unclear. Sequenced material: whole blood. The receptor's source is an adult who was a healthcare worker with PCR-confirmed SARS-CoV-2 infection or an uninfected control (not recorded which). The DNA of the CDR3 is TGTGCCAGCAGCCTCAGAACCCAGTCACCCCTCCACTTT. This gives the protein CASSLRTQSPLHF.